What follows are 6 T cell receptor beta chains derived from one specimen sequenced in a study of T cells in tuberculosis. Libraries were prepared by immunoSEQ multiplex PCR; TCRdb keeps only in-frame clonotypes and omits some of them. The sample shows 60,000 or so clones, under 90% of them seen only once. Cells were sorted from thawed PBMC rested overnight and stained with GMM-loaded CD1B tetramer, viability dye and anti-CD3. CD1B tetramers were loaded with Rhodococcus equi-derived C32 glucose monomycolate. Specimen: CD1b-GMM tetramer-negative cells sorted from PBMCs. These receptor sequences come from an adult woman with latent tuberculosis.

This clone was picked up a small number of times. The genes are TRBV5-1 and TRBJ2-3, with TRBD2 matching over 9 bases. Germline CDR1 reads SGHRS; CDR2 reads YFSETQ. The junction had 6 bases not matched to a gene; V was cut back by 2 bases and J by 5 bases. The CDR3 contains 15 residues. The CDR3 loop is CASSLGASGEDTQYF. CDR3 nucleotides: TGCGCCAGCAGCTTAGGAGCTAGCGGGGAAGATACGCAGTATTTT.

This clone was seen a handful of times. J is TRBJ1-6 and V is TRBV4-2, with D perhaps matching TRBD1 (6 bases). There are 21 residues in the CDR3. V was clipped by 4 bases and J by 0 bases, with 25 bases between them. CDR1 is LGHNA, CDR2 YNFKEQ, per germline. The CDR3: CASSPLPARGGQSSYNSPLHF. The CDR3 bases are TGTGCCAGCAGCCCTCTCCCAGCCAGGGGCGGACAAAGCTCCTATAATTCACCCCTCCACTTT.

The J gene is TRBJ2-2, the V gene TRBV7-9; TRBD2 aligns across 13 bases. Germline loops: CDR1 SEHNR, CDR2 FQNEAQ (reference sequence). CDR3 length: 19 amino acids. V lost 2 bases, J lost 4 bases, and 10 bases stayed unmatched. In DNA form, the CDR3 reads TGTGCCAGCAGCTTATCCCTGACTAGCGGGAGGTCCACCACCGGGGAGCTGTTTTTT. It is translated as CASSLSLTSGRSTTGELFF.

This clone has only one observation. The chain carries TRBV9 and TRBJ1-1, with TRBD1 identical over 7 bases. J lost 5 bases, V lost 4 bases, and 8 bases had no gene match. Germline CDR1 is SGDLS and CDR2 is YYNGEE. The CDR3 runs to 14 residues. The CDR3 loop is CASSTAPGGTEAFF. CDR3 DNA: TGTGCCAGCAGCACCGCACCAGGGGGAACTGAAGCTTTCTTT. Based on the CDR3 plus reference TRBV9 and TRBJ1-1, the full variable domain is DSGVTQTPKHLITATGQRVTLRCSPRSGDLSVYWYQQSLDQGLQFLIQYYNGEERAKGNILERFSAQQFPDLHSELNLSSLELGDSALYFCASSTAPGGTEAFFGQGTRLTVV.

The chain has TRBV7-2 and TRBJ1-2; 8 bases map to TRBD1. V was pared by 6 bases and J by 4 bases, with 4 bases of the junction left unmatched. Germline V gives CDR1 SGHTA, CDR2 FQGNSA. The CDR3 has 13 amino acids. The CDR3 DNA sequence: TGTGCCAGCAGACCGGGGACAGGCTATGGCTACACCTTC. Translating gives CASRPGTGYGYTF.

CDR3 region: CASSFSGQNNQPQHF. The CDR3 DNA is TGTGCCAGCAGTTTCTCGGGGCAGAACAATCAGCCCCAGCATTTT. The rearrangement links TRBV6-6 to TRBJ1-5; D may be TRBD1 (5 bases). V was shortened by 4 bases and J by 3 bases, with 13 bases between the two germline ends. The germline V gene encodes CDR1 MNHNY and CDR2 SVGAGI (reference sequence). The CDR3 is 15 amino acids.